Sequencing of this T cell receptor beta chain was carried out in a study of T cell responses to AZD1222 COVID-19 vaccine. Germline assignment: CDR1 LGHDT and CDR2 YNNKEL (reference sequence). V was trimmed by 4 bases and J by 0 bases, leaving 13 bases between them. This CDR3 region has 16 residues. Notes on the study in general: Spike-specific TCR depth and breadth grew after two AZD1222 doses. Baseline seropositives among AZD1222 recipients totaled only five to seven. Dominant CD4 TCR responses targeted spike regions 160-218 and 743-854. Donors, mostly white British, included more females; clonal diversity was possibly underestimated.

Concerning this clone: Its specificity is not known.

Clones were read by immunoSEQ multiplex PCR, and TCRdb kept only the in-frame ones, dropping some. Of 120,000 or so clones in the sample, approximately 90% were seen once. The chain has TRBV3-1 (or the pseudogene TRBV3-2) and TRBJ1-3; D is unresolved. This clonotype was obtained from an adult in good health. The sequenced sample was peripheral blood, obtained on day 0 of AZD1222 vaccination. DNA for the CDR3: TGTGCCAGCAGCCGTACACAGACCAGCTCTGGAAACACCATATATTTT. Encoded protein: CASSRTQTSSGNTIYF.